This entry describes one TCR beta chain. This specimen comes from a study of response to subunit inactivated influenza vaccine. TCRdb reprocessed the RT-PCR reads with MiXCR, giving one entry per CDR3 protein. The sample records 650,000 or so distinct CDR3 sequences, 14% being singletons. Germline-derived CDR1 and CDR2 are SGHVS and FQNEAQ. Trimming at V came to 4 bases and at J to 5 bases, leaving 10 bases not matched to a gene. The CDR3 runs to 18 residues. The gene calls are TRBV7-8 and TRBJ2-2; the match to TRBD2 covers 13 bases. This material consisted of PBMCs from blood, taken around 14 days before vaccination. The clonotype comes from a middle-aged man who received an inactivated influenza vaccine. The CDR3 region is CASSSGTSGRARTGELFF. CDR3 in DNA: TGTGCCAGCAGCTCAGGCACTAGCGGGAGGGCCCGGACCGGGGAGCTGTTTTTT. Supplemented by reference TRBV7-8 and TRBJ2-2, the full variable domain reads GAGVSQSPRYKVAKRGQDVALRCDPISGHVSLFWYQQALGQGPEFLTYFQNEAQLDKSGLPSDRFFAERPEGSVSTLKIQRTQQEDSAVYLCASSSGTSGRARTGELFFGEGSRLTVL.